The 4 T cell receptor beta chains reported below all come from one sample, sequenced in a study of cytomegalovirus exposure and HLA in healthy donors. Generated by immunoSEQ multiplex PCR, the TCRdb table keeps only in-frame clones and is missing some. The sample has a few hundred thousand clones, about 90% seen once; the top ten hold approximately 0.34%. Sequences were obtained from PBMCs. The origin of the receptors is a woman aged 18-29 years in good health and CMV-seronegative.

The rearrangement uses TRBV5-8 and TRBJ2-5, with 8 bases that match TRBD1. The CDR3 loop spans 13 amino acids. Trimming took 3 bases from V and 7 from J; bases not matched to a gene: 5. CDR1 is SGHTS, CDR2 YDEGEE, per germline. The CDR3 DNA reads TGTGCCAGCAGCTCGACAGGGGCCGGGACCCAGTACTTC. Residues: CASSSTGAGTQYF.

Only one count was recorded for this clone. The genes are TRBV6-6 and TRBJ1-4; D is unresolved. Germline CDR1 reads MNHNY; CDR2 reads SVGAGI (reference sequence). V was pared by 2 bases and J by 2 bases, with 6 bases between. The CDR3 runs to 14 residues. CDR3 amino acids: CASSYPGTNEKLFF. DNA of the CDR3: TGTGCCAGCAGTTACCCCGGGACTAATGAAAAACTGTTTTTT.

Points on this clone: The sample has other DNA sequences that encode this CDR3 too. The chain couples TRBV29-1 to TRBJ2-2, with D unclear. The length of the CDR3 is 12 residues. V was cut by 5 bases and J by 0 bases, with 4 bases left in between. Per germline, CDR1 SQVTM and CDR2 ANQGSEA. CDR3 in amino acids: CSVSANTGELFF. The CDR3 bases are TGCAGCGTTTCTGCGAACACCGGGGAGCTGTTTTTT.

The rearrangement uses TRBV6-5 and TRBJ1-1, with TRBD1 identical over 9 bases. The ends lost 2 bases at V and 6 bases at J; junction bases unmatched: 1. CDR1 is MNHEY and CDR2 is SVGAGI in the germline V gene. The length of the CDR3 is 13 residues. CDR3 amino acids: CASSYGTGPEAFF. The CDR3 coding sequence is TGTGCCAGCAGTTACGGGACAGGGCCTGAAGCTTTCTTT.